Presented here are 10 T cell receptor beta chains from one specimen sequenced in a study of blood T cells in healthy people across ages. The authors ran a second PCR of about 6 to 11 cycles using a sample-barcoded 5' primer and a J-beta primer mix. Via MiXCR, TCRdb re-called the 5' RACE reads, giving one row per CDR3 protein. This table has around 1,000,000 distinct CDR3 sequences, 20% to 25% appearing once. These same data were also listed under a study on T cells of mothers and their children.

Sequencing input: blood. The source is a girl aged 2-9 years in good health.

This chain joins TRBV29-1 and TRBJ2-7, with TRBD1 matching over 8 bases. J gave up 2 bases and V 5 bases, and 2 bases lay outside the gene matches. CDR3 length equals 12 residues. In germline, CDR1 is SQVTM, CDR2 ANQGSEA. The CDR3 spells CSVLTGAYEQYF. Written as DNA, the CDR3 is TGCAGCGTTTTGACAGGGGCCTACGAGCAGTACTTC.

This chain uses TRBV24-1 with TRBJ2-1; 7 bases map to TRBD2. Germline CDR1 KGHDR, CDR2 SFDVKD. This CDR3 comprises 16 residues. The V and J ends lost 0 bases and 8 bases, in that order; junction bases with no gene match: 9. The CDR3 region is CATSDLKAGDVHEQFF. The CDR3 nucleotides read TGTGCCACCAGTGATTTGAAGGCGGGGGACGTGCATGAGCAGTTCTTC.

The chain couples TRBV25-1 to TRBJ2-7, with D perhaps matching TRBD2 (6 bases). Germline CDR1 reads MGHDK; CDR2 reads SYGVNS. V was shortened by 0 bases and J by 2 bases, with 14 bases between the two germline ends. This CDR3 spans 16 amino acids. The CDR3 is CASSEYMRGTTYEQYF. In DNA, the CDR3 is TGTGCCAGCAGTGAATATATGCGGGGAACCACCTACGAGCAGTACTTC.

The rearrangement links TRBV4-1 to TRBJ2-5; 10 bases match TRBD2. The DNA end lines up better with TRBJ2-7; the J call may be wrong. Germline V gene data show CDR1 as MGHRA and CDR2 as YSYEKL. This CDR3 has 17 amino acids. The CDR3 protein is CASSQEYRLAGAYEQYF. CDR3 coding DNA: TGCGCCAGCAGCCAAGAATACAGGCTAGCGGGGGCGTACGAGCAGTACTTC.

This clonotype appeared many times. The chain joins TRBV28 to TRBJ2-1; 8 bases match TRBD2. This CDR3 comprises 17 residues. CDR1 MDHEN and CDR2 SYDVKM come from the germline V gene. Trimming at V came to 2 bases and at J to 2 bases, leaving 8 bases not matched to a gene. CDR3 coding DNA: TGTGCCAGCAGTTTAATAGGACTAGCTGAAACCTACAATGAGCAGTTCTTC. It is translated as CASSLIGLAETYNEQFF. The variable domain in full, with the rest retrieved from reference TRBV28 and TRBJ2-1, is DVKVTQSSRYLVKRTGEKVFLECVQDMDHENMFWYRQDPGLGLRLIYFSYDVKMKEKGDIPEGYSVSREKKERFSLILESASTNQTSMYLCASSLIGLAETYNEQFFGPGTRLTVL.

The chain carries TRBV7-2 and TRBJ2-1; a possible D gene is TRBD1 (6 bases). Germline CDR1 SGHTA, CDR2 FQGNSA. This CDR3 is built from 16 residues. Between the trimmed V and J ends, which lost 4 bases and 1 base, there was a span of 14 bases. CDR3 in DNA: TGTGCCAGCAGCTGGAATGTAGGGGGTTCCTACAATGAGCAGTTCTTC. Its translation is CASSWNVGGSYNEQFF.

V is TRBV7-9 and J is TRBJ2-7; weak D call: TRBD2 (5 bases). Deletions cut 1 base from V and 3 bases from J, with 13 bases between. Looked up from germline, CDR1 is SEHNR and CDR2 is FQNEAQ (reference sequence). The CDR3 extends over 15 amino acids. The CDR3 spells CASSLVETGFYEQYF. DNA for the CDR3: TGTGCCAGCAGCTTAGTCGAGACGGGGTTCTACGAGCAGTACTTC.

This clonotype turned up a few times. CDR3 nucleotide sequence: TGTGCCAGCAGCCTAACTAGCGGGGCCTGGGGCAATGAGCAGTTCTTC. This codes for CASSLTSGAWGNEQFF. The chain has TRBV3-1 and TRBJ2-1; 10 nucleotides line up with TRBD2. Germline values: CDR1 LGHDT, CDR2 YNNKEL (reference sequence). The CDR3 contains 16 residues. J was trimmed by 6 bases and V by 4 bases; bases with no gene match: 9.

Only a few counts were recorded for this clonotype. The chain links TRBV6-5 to TRBJ1-5, with D possibly matching TRBD1 (5 bases). There are 17 residues in the CDR3. The germline V gene has CDR1 MNHEY and CDR2 SVGAGI. Trimming took 0 bases from V and 0 from J, leaving 12 bases between them. CDR3 region: CASSYSGGVLSNQPQHF. The CDR3 DNA is TGTGCCAGCAGTTACTCGGGAGGGGTACTTAGCAATCAGCCCCAGCATTTT.

As for this clonotype: One end of the junction does not line up with germline, which may come from a read error. This chain joins TRBV28 and TRBJ2-7, with D possibly TRBD2 on 5 matching bases. Germline-derived CDR1 and CDR2 are MDHEN and SYDVKM. This CDR3 has 12 residues. The CDR3 DNA follows: TGTGCCAGCCTCGGACTGGGTATGGAGCCGTACTTC. Amino acid sequence: CASLGLGMEPYF. Based on the CDR3 plus reference TRBV28 and TRBJ2-7, the full variable domain is DVKVTQSSRYLVKRTGEKVFLECVQDMDHENMFWYRQDPGLGLRLIYFSYDVKMKEKGDIPEGYSVSREKKERFSLILESASTNQTSMYLCASLGLGMEPYFGPGTRLTVT.